The T cell receptor beta chain under discussion was sequenced for a study of neoadjuvant anti-PD-1 for oral cavity cancer. Study-level findings and limits: Pretreatment Treg/Th17 ratio correlated inversely with post-treatment tumor clonality.

Blood libraries mostly used around 0.45 ug genomic DNA, six replicates each. The data were produced by immunoSEQ multiplex PCR, yet TCRdb's version contains in-frame clones alone and is incomplete. Among nearly 10,000 clones listed, about 60% were seen once. Specified time point: after neoadjuvant nivolumab, at surgical resection. Analysis of PBMCs was direct, with no culture step. CDR3 length: 12 residues. V was shortened by 4 bases and J by 2 bases, with 9 bases between the two germline ends. Germline V gene lookup returns CDR1 SQVTM and CDR2 ANQGSEA. This clone occurred once. What it binds is not known.

Sequencing was performed on PBMCs, taken after nivolumab (anti-PD-1) treatment. The rearrangement links TRBV29-1 to TRBJ2-7; D possibly corresponds to TRBD2 (5 bases). This sequence originates from a person aged 40 to 85 with oral cavity squamous cell carcinoma. As DNA, the CDR3 is TGCAGCGTTGGTCCGGGAACCTACGAGCAGTACTTC. Its protein product is CSVGPGTYEQYF.